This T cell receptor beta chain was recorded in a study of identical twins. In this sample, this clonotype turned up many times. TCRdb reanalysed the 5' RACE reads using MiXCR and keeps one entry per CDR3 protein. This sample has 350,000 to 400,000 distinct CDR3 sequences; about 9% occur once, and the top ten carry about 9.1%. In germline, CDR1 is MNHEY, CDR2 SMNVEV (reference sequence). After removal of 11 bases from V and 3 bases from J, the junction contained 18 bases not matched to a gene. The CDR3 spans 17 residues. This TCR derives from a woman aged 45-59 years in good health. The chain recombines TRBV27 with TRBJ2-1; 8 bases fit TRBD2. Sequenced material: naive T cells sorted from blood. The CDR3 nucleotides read TGTGCCGGGCCCTTCTTCCCCACTAGCGGAGGCTACAATGAGCAGTTCTTC. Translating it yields CAGPFFPTSGGYNEQFF.